This TCR beta chain was identified during a study of T cell responses to AZD1222 COVID-19 vaccine. Study-level points and caveats: Clonal diversity may have been underestimated, and the donors were mostly white British, with more females than males. The study reported that nearly half of spike-specific TCRs target unmutated variant regions.

Worth noting for this clone: Its matching antigen is unknown.

Only in-frame clones appear in the TCRdb table, and some are missing; sequencing was by immunoSEQ multiplex PCR. The sample records about 170,000 clones, 87% being singletons. J lost 5 bases, V lost 5 bases, and 2 bases had no gene match. The CDR3 runs 12 residues. Germline V gene data show CDR1 as SGHVS and CDR2 as FQNEAQ. The J gene is TRBJ2-7, the V gene TRBV7-8, with TRBD1 identical over 8 bases. The clonotype originates from an adult who received the AZD1222 COVID-19 vaccine. This specimen consisted of peripheral blood, obtained 28 days after the second AZD1222 dose. CDR3 bases: TGTGCCAGCAGCCTCAGGGGGCACGAGCAGTACTTC. Its translation: CASSLRGHEQYF.